The source of this TCR beta chain is a study of blood T cell repertoires in COVID-19. Study-level information: Acute and convalescent COVID-19 specimens originated in the United States, Italy and Spain. T cells, B-cell-depleted T cells, or PBMCs provided the cDNA or gDNA that served as material.

Seattle's cohort entered during active infection and was followed longitudinally. Germline V gives CDR1 SNHLY, CDR2 FYNNEI. This CDR3 is 15 amino acids long. With V trimmed by 6 bases and J by 5 bases, 5 bases remained unmatched. In the authors' workflow: Amplification from reference gene primers served as the basis for estimated nucleated cell counts. Sequencing was performed with immunoSEQ multiplex PCR; in TCRdb, only in-frame clones are kept and a portion is missing. D and trimming were read from the DNA, whereas the V and J calls and clone size are those reported in that table. Of about 480,000 clones in the sample, 89% were seen once.

The specimen sequenced was peripheral blood. The chain employs TRBV2 and TRBJ2-1, with 12 bases aligning to TRBD1. This TCR was sampled from a man between 18 and 35 years old with COVID-19, enrolled during active disease. CDR3 sequence (DNA): TGTGCCAGCAGCCACCGGGACAGGGGGCACAATGAGCAGTTCTTC. This gives the protein CASSHRDRGHNEQFF.